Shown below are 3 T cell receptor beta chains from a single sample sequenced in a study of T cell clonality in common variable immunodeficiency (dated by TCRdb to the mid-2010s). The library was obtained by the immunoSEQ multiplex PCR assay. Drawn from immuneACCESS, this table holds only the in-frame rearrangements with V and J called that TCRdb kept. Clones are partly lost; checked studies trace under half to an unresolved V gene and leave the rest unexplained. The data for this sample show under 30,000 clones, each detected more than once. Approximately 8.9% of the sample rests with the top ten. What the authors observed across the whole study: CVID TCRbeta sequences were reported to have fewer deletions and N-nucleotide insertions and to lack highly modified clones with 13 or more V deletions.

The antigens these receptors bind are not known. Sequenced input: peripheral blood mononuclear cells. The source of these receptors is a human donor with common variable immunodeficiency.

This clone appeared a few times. The CDR3 loop reads CASSLELNTEAFF. The part of the CDR3 DNA that was read is TGTGCCAGCAGCTTAGAACTAAACACTGAA. This chain joins TRBV7-9 and TRBJ1-1; the D is unclear. The read ends 3 residues shy of where the CDR3 ends; the end is completed using the germline J gene. The V and J ends lost 1 base and 2 bases respectively, with 5 bases between them. Germline V gives CDR1 SEHNR, CDR2 FQNEAQ (reference sequence). The CDR3 has 13 amino acids.

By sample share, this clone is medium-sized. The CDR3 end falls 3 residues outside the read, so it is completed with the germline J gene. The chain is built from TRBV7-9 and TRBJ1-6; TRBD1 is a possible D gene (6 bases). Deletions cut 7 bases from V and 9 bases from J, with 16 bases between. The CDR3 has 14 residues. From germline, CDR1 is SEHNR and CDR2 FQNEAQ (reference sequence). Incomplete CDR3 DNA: TGTGCCAGCACCCAGGAAGGGGGAGGTTCACCC. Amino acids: CASTQEGGGSP. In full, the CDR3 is CASTQEGGGSPLHF.

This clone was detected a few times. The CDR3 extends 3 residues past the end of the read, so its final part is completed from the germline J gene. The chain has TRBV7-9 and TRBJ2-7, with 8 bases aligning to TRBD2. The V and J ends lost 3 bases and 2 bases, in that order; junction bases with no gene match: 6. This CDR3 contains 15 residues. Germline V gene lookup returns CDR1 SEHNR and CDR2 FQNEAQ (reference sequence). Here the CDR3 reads CASSFLAGGPYEQYF. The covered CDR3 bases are TGTGCCAGCAGCTTTCTTGCGGGAGGCCCCTACGAG.